This passage covers 18 T cell receptor beta chains from one sample sequenced in a study of shared clonotypes between healthy human individuals. Naivety among CD8 cells was defined by CD45RO negativity and positive CCR7 selection, thereby excluding terminally differentiated effector memory CD45RA+ cells. Assay: immunoSEQ multiplex PCR; the TCRdb copy retains only in-frame clones and omits some. Here the sample spans about 2 million clones, about 95% being singletons. Material for sequencing was naive CD8+ T cells sorted from blood. These receptors were obtained from a man younger than 35 in good health.

The V gene is TRBV7-2, the J gene TRBJ2-7; the D gene is possibly TRBD1 (6 bases). Germline V gene sequence: CDR1 SGHTA, CDR2 FQGNSA. V was trimmed by 3 bases and J by 7 bases, leaving 13 bases between them. The CDR3 sequence is 13 residues long. The CDR3 is CASSFPQGAEQYF. CDR3 coding DNA: TGTGCCAGCAGCTTCCCACAGGGAGCGGAGCAGTACTTC.

About this clone: This could be a read error, since a much larger clone is one nucleotide away. The chain recombines TRBV2 with TRBJ1-6; tentative D call: TRBD1 (5 bases). The length of the CDR3 is 13 residues. The germline V gene has CDR1 SNHLY and CDR2 FYNNEI. Here the CDR3 reads CANSAQVNSPLHF. The CDR3 coding sequence is TGTGCCAACAGTGCACAGGTCAATTCACCCCTCCACTTT.

The rearrangement joins TRBV7-8 to TRBJ2-2; 12 nucleotides align to TRBD2. The CDR3 spans 17 residues. The V segment lost 7 bases and the J segment 4 bases; nucleotides outside the gene matches: 10. Germline assignment: CDR1 SGHVS and CDR2 FQNEAQ. As DNA, the CDR3 is TGTGCCAGCACCCAGACTAGCGGGAGCGTCGCCACCGGGGAGCTGTTTTTT. It encodes CASTQTSGSVATGELFF.

V and J are TRBV6-5 and TRBJ1-4; D is possibly TRBD1 (5 bases). The V end was cut by 4 bases, the J end by 7 bases, with 16 bases between. The CDR3 is made up of 15 amino acids. CDR1 and CDR2 (germline): MNHEY, SVGAGI. The CDR3 loop reads CASSSGPALIEKLFF. CDR3 DNA: TGTGCCAGCAGTTCGGGACCGGCATTAATTGAAAAACTGTTTTTT.

The chain uses TRBV4-1 and TRBJ2-5, with D maybe TRBD1 (5 bases). The V gene's germline CDR1 is MGHRA and CDR2 YSYEKL. V was shortened by 5 bases and J by 1 base, with 11 bases between the two germline ends. This CDR3 is 14 amino acids long. CDR3 sequence reads: CASSFSQGQETQYF. The CDR3 nucleotides read TGCGCCAGCAGCTTCAGCCAGGGCCAAGAGACCCAGTACTTC.

The V gene is TRBV18, the J gene TRBJ1-6, with no clear D. The V end lost 3 bases, the J end lost 0 bases, and 12 bases lay between the germline ends. The CDR3 is 17 amino acids. Germline lookup yields CDR1 KGHSH and CDR2 LQKENI. The CDR3 sequence: CASSPNAATSYNSPLHF. CDR3 DNA sequence: TGTGCCAGCTCACCCAACGCGGCGACCTCCTATAATTCACCCCTCCACTTT.

The chain's CDR3 is CASSQRDRGNPPGTEAFF. The CDR3 bases are TGCGCCAGCAGCCAAAGGGACAGAGGAAACCCACCGGGCACTGAAGCTTTCTTT. The chain couples TRBV4-1 to TRBJ1-1; 7 bases fit TRBD1. Germline V gene sequence: CDR1 MGHRA, CDR2 YSYEKL. V lost 2 bases, J lost 4 bases, and 16 bases stayed unmatched. The CDR3 runs 18 residues.

Here the CDR3 reads CASSLYIDGTYEQYF. The CDR3 bases are TGTGCCAGCAGCTTATACATCGACGGAACCTACGAGCAGTACTTC. This chain links TRBV7-9 with TRBJ2-7; D is undetermined. The CDR3 runs 15 residues. CDR1 SEHNR and CDR2 FQNEAQ come from the germline V gene (reference sequence). Trimming took 2 bases from V and 2 from J, leaving 13 bases between them.

This clone appeared once. V usage is TRBV2 and J usage is TRBJ1-2, with 8 bases identical to TRBD1. Per germline, CDR1 SNHLY and CDR2 FYNNEI. The CDR3 contains 12 residues. The CDR3 loop reads CVGQETNYGYTF. In DNA, the CDR3 is TGTGTGGGACAGGAAACTAACTATGGCTACACCTTC.

The J gene is TRBJ2-5, the V gene TRBV5-1; 7 nucleotides match TRBD1. The ends lost 4 bases at V and 4 bases at J; junction bases unmatched: 7. This CDR3 spans 14 amino acids. In germline, CDR1 is SGHRS, CDR2 YFSETQ. The CDR3 is CASSPLDRRETQYF. CDR3 in DNA: TGCGCCAGCAGCCCTTTGGACAGGCGAGAGACCCAGTACTTC.

The chain uses TRBV19 and TRBJ1-1; D is unresolved. Trimming removed 8 bases from V and 5 bases from J, with 12 bases in between. The V gene's germline CDR1 is LNHDA and CDR2 SQIVND (reference sequence). This CDR3 is 12 amino acids long. CDR3 bases: TGTGCCAGTGTCCACGGAGGGACTGAAGCTTTCTTT. Amino acid sequence: CASVHGGTEAFF.

The chain is built from TRBV5-6 and TRBJ2-1; D is uncertain. The CDR3 consists of 15 residues. Germline V gene data show CDR1 as SGHDT and CDR2 as YYEEEE. V was trimmed by 4 bases and J by 3 bases, leaving 14 bases between them. The CDR3 DNA reads as TGTGCCAGCAGCCCCCCCAGGTTCAACTACAATGAGCAGTTCTTC. Amino acids: CASSPPRFNYNEQFF.

The chain is built from TRBV5-6 and TRBJ2-7; 9 bases agree with TRBD1. Germline V gene data show CDR1 as SGHDT and CDR2 as YYEEEE. V shed 4 bases and J 3 bases; nucleotides not matched to a gene: 8. This CDR3 has 15 residues. The CDR3 loop is CASSPTGQGYYEQYF. In DNA form, the CDR3 reads TGTGCCAGCAGCCCCACCGGACAGGGGTACTACGAGCAGTACTTC. The full variable domain, with the rest looked up from reference TRBV5-6 and TRBJ2-7, is DAGVTQSPTHLIKTRGQQVTLRCSPKSGHDTVSWYQQALGQGPQFIFQYYEEEERQRGNFPDRFSGHQFPNYSSELNVNALLLGDSALYLCASSPTGQGYYEQYFGPGTRLTVT.

J is TRBJ2-5 and V is TRBV9, with a tentative D call TRBD2 (5 bases). Trimming took 1 base from V and 4 from J, leaving 17 bases between them. The germline V gene encodes CDR1 SGDLS and CDR2 YYNGEE. The CDR3 runs to 16 residues. CDR3 region: CASSVSGSAAGETQYF. The CDR3 region has the DNA TGTGCCAGCAGCGTATCGGGTTCTGCCGCGGGAGAGACCCAGTACTTC.

This chain's CDR3 is CSVGQGVGEKLFF. As DNA, the CDR3 is TGCAGCGTCGGACAGGGGGTCGGGGAAAAACTGTTTTTT. This rearrangement joins TRBV29-1 to TRBJ1-4, with TRBD1 matching 10 bases. The CDR3 covers 13 residues. Germline lookup yields CDR1 SQVTM and CDR2 ANQGSEA. Trimming at V came to 6 bases and at J to 8 bases, leaving 6 bases not matched to a gene.

The count of this clone is one. The same CDR3 is also encoded by other DNA sequences in this sample. The chain uses TRBV27 and TRBJ2-7, with TRBD1 matching over 9 bases. Germline V gene data show CDR1 as MNHEY and CDR2 as SMNVEV (reference sequence). The V segment lost 2 bases and the J segment 4 bases; nucleotides outside the gene matches: 6. This CDR3 is 15 amino acids long. DNA for the CDR3: TGTGCCAGCAGTTTAGTTGGGACAGGGTCGTACGAGCAGTACTTC. It specifies CASSLVGTGSYEQYF.

The rearrangement links TRBV7-9 to TRBJ2-5; 9 nucleotides line up with TRBD1. The CDR3 is 15 residues long. V was clipped by 4 bases and J by 5 bases; unmatched bases: 8. Germline CDR1 SEHNR, CDR2 FQNEAQ (reference sequence). The chain's CDR3 is CASSSIPTGGETQYF. Written as DNA, the CDR3 is TGTGCCAGCAGCTCCATTCCGACAGGGGGGGAGACCCAGTACTTC.

V gene TRBV6-6 combines with J gene TRBJ1-5; 9 bases align to TRBD1. This CDR3 comprises 14 residues. The germline CDR1 and CDR2 sequences are MNHNY and SVGAGI (reference sequence). The J segment lost 5 bases and the V segment lost 5 bases, leaving 4 bases of the junction unmatched. The CDR3 coding sequence is TGTGCCAGCAGTGTGACAGGGGGAGATCAGCCCCAGCATTTT. This encodes CASSVTGGDQPQHF.